Listed below are T cell receptor beta chains from one sample, sequenced in a study of T cells in Graves' hyperthyroidism and ophthalmopathy. TCRdb independently ran MiXCR on the multiplex PCR reads; one entry per CDR3 protein. This sample carries about 640,000 distinct CDR3 sequences, around 20% of them seen once, and the ten largest clones take roughly a third. Material: blood. The receptors stem from a man aged 25-40 years with Graves' ophthalmopathy. Both conserved end residues are part of each CDR3.

J gene | CDR3 length | V gene | CDR3 protein
TRBJ1-5 | 15 | TRBV28 | CASSLRTAINQPQHF
TRBJ2-3 | 15 | TRBV28 | CASSLSGGIADTQYF
TRBJ2-1 | 14 | TRBV6-2/TRBV6-3 | CASEEGSSYNEQFF
TRBJ2-1 | 15 | TRBV5-1 | CASSLVGQATDEQFF
TRBJ1-6 | 13 | TRBV6-2/TRBV6-3 | CASSYRDNSPLHF
- | 11 | TRBV5-1 | CASRNDNEQYF
TRBJ2-3 | 16 | TRBV9 | CASSAQGGRGTDTQYF
TRBJ2-1 | 10 | TRBV29-1 | CSVEAGEQFF
TRBJ2-7 | 14 | TRBV6-2/TRBV6-3 | CASSSLARSYEQYF
TRBJ2-1 | 15 | TRBV2 | CASNIRLAGFNEQFF